Presented here are 26 T cell receptor beta chains from one specimen sequenced in a study of T cell responses to AZD1222 COVID-19 vaccine. Clones were read by immunoSEQ multiplex PCR, and TCRdb kept only the in-frame ones, dropping some. The table includes 70,000 to 95,000 clones, around 90% detected once. Sequenced here: peripheral blood, sampled 28 days after the second AZD1222 dose. These receptors originate from an adult who received the AZD1222 COVID-19 vaccine.

This clone was observed a handful of times. The rearrangement links TRBV30 to TRBJ2-5; 7 bases line up with TRBD1. The V gene's germline CDR1 is GTSNPN and CDR2 SVGIG (reference sequence). The CDR3 covers 12 residues. V lost 3 bases and J lost 7; bases outside the gene matches: 5. Here the CDR3 DNA reads TGTGCCTGGAGAACAGGGGAAGGGACCCAGTACTTC. Its protein is CAWRTGEGTQYF.

V and J are TRBV11-3 and TRBJ1-2, with D hard to call. V was pared by 5 bases and J by 3 bases, with 25 bases between. The CDR3 is made up of 18 amino acids. CDR1 and CDR2 (germline): SGHNT, YENEEA. DNA for the CDR3: TGTGCCAGCAGCCCGCGTGGGTGTTGGGGAAGAATAGACTATGGCTACACCTTC. It is translated as CASSPRGCWGRIDYGYTF. The entire variable domain, with the rest obtained from reference TRBV11-3 and TRBJ1-2, is as follows: EAGVVQSPRYKIIEKKQPVAFWCNPISGHNTLYWYLQNLGQGPELLIRYENEEAVDDSQLPKDRFSAERLKGVDSTLKIQPAELGDSAVYLCASSPRGCWGRIDYGYTFGSGTRLTVV.

This sequence joins TRBV3-1 (or the pseudogene TRBV3-2) and TRBJ2-1; no definite D call. V lost 6 bases, J lost 5 bases, and 17 bases lay in between. Germline CDR1 is LGHDT and CDR2 is YNNKEL (reference sequence). The CDR3 loop spans 15 amino acids. CDR3 bases: TGTGCCAGCAGGGTCGCGGCTAGTCCTCACAATGAGCAGTTCTTC. Residues: CASRVAASPHNEQFF.

CDR3 sequence: CASSTSGFWDTEAFF. In nucleotides, the CDR3 is TGTGCCAGCAGCACCTCAGGGTTTTGGGACACTGAAGCTTTCTTT. This chain joins TRBV5-6 and TRBJ1-1; weak D call: TRBD1 (5 bases). Germline CDR1 and CDR2: SGHDT and YYEEEE. The V end lost 4 bases, the J end lost 3 bases, and 16 bases lay between the germline ends. The CDR3 is 15 amino acids.

CDR3 in DNA: TGTGCCTGGAGTCCGTCTCGGACAGCGAACACCGGGGAGCTGTTTTTT. This translates into CAWSPSRTANTGELFF. This chain links TRBV30 with TRBJ2-2, with D maybe TRBD1 (6 bases). Trimming took off 2 bases at V and 0 bases at J, with 13 bases between the two ends. CDR3 length equals 16 residues. Per germline, CDR1 GTSNPN and CDR2 SVGIG (reference sequence).

The J gene is TRBJ1-5, the V gene TRBV6-1; tentative D call: TRBD1 (5 bases). V was shortened by 1 base and J by 0 bases, with 16 bases between the two germline ends. The CDR3 loop spans 18 amino acids. The germline CDR1 and CDR2 sequences are MNHNS and SASEGT. CDR3 sequence reads: CASSEGQGAQYSNQPQHF. DNA of the CDR3: TGTGCCAGCAGTGAAGGGCAGGGAGCGCAGTATAGCAATCAGCCCCAGCATTTT.

V gene TRBV30 combines with J gene TRBJ2-7; TRBD1 aligns across 7 bases. The germline CDR1 and CDR2 sequences are GTSNPN and SVGIG (reference sequence). The ends lost 1 base at V and 4 bases at J; junction bases unmatched: 7. This CDR3 region has 14 residues. The CDR3 is CAWSAPGQIYEQYF. The CDR3 DNA is TGTGCCTGGAGTGCACCGGGACAGATTTACGAGCAGTACTTC.

The rearrangement uses TRBV9 and TRBJ2-3; 9 bases match TRBD2. CDR3 length: 16 residues. Trimming cost V 2 bases and J 2 bases; bases outside gene matches: 6. Germline V gene lookup returns CDR1 SGDLS and CDR2 YYNGEE. The CDR3, as DNA: TGTGCCAGCAGCGTTAGCGGGGGTTCGACCACAGATACGCAGTATTTT. This encodes CASSVSGGSTTDTQYF.

The chain recombines TRBV4-1 with TRBJ2-2; D gene unclear. Germline-derived CDR1 and CDR2 are MGHRA and YSYEKL. V was trimmed by 2 bases and J by 3 bases, leaving 7 bases between them. This CDR3 has 14 residues. DNA of the CDR3: TGCGCCAGCAGCCAAAAAGAGTACACCGGGGAGCTGTTTTTT. Its translation: CASSQKEYTGELFF.

This chain uses TRBV7-8 with TRBJ1-1, with D possibly being TRBD1 (6 bases). This CDR3 spans 15 amino acids. Germline CDR1 SGHVS, CDR2 FQNEAQ. V was cut by 0 bases and J by 6 bases, with 14 bases left in between. The CDR3 DNA sequence: TGTGCCAGCAGCTTAGCAACAGGGCTGTCCGCTGAAGCTTTCTTT. Translated, it gives CASSLATGLSAEAFF.

V and J are TRBV3-1 (or the pseudogene TRBV3-2) and TRBJ1-5; D not certain. V lost 0 bases and J lost 6, with 6 bases in between. Looked up from germline, CDR1 is LGHDT and CDR2 is YNNKEL (reference sequence). The CDR3 covers 13 residues. CDR3 nucleotides: TGTGCCAGCAGCCAAGACGGGATTCAGCCCCAGCATTTT. Amino acid sequence: CASSQDGIQPQHF.

The V call is TRBV7-9, the J call TRBJ2-1; D is unclear. Germline loops: CDR1 SEHNR, CDR2 FQNEAQ (reference sequence). The CDR3 totals 16 residues. V was shortened by 5 bases and J by 2 bases, with 16 bases between the two germline ends. CDR3 bases: TGTGCCAGCAGCCCAATCCCAGGCGGCCCCTACAATGAGCAGTTCTTC. This sequence encodes CASSPIPGGPYNEQFF.

J is TRBJ1-1 and V is TRBV5-1; 7 bases line up with TRBD1. V gave up 0 bases and J gave up 1 base; unmatched junction bases: 3. CDR3 size: 15 residues. In germline, CDR1 is SGHRS, CDR2 YFSETQ. The CDR3 DNA reads TGCGCCAGCAGCTTGGGGGCAGGGGGGAACACTGAAGCTTTCTTT. Protein: CASSLGAGGNTEAFF. Filled out from reference TRBV5-1 and TRBJ1-1, the complete variable domain reads KAGVTQTPRYLIKTRGQQVTLSCSPISGHRSVSWYQQTPGQGLQFLFEYFSETQRNKGNFPGRFSGRQFSNSRSEMNVSTLELGDSALYLCASSLGAGGNTEAFFGQGTRLTVV.

The J gene is TRBJ1-5, the V gene TRBV5-8; tentatively, D is TRBD1 (5 bases). Trimming left V 3 bases short and J 7 bases short, with 17 bases between. The germline V gene encodes CDR1 SGHTS and CDR2 YDEGEE. This CDR3 region has 15 residues. CDR3 nucleotides: TGTGCCAGCAGCTCCACCTCCGGGACCGGCCAGCCCCAGCATTTT. Translation gives CASSSTSGTGQPQHF.

The V and J genes are TRBV10-3 and TRBJ1-5; D is unresolved. Trimming took 3 bases from V and 0 from J, leaving 3 bases between them. Germline V lookup: CDR1 ENHRY, CDR2 SYGVKD. The CDR3 runs 13 residues. This CDR3 reads CAISEYSNQPQHF. The CDR3 DNA sequence: TGTGCCATCAGTGAATATAGCAATCAGCCCCAGCATTTT.

This clone was recorded once. The CDR3 nucleotides are TGTGCCAGTTATAGGAACACTGAAGCTTTCTTT. Encoded protein: CASYRNTEAFF. The V gene is TRBV6-5, the J gene TRBJ1-1; the D is unclear. The CDR3 contains 11 residues. Germline V lookup: CDR1 MNHEY, CDR2 SVGAGI. V was trimmed by 9 bases and J by 1 base, leaving 6 bases between them.

This chain connects TRBV30 to TRBJ2-7, with TRBD1 matching over 9 bases. The CDR3 runs to 11 residues. Germline V CDR1 and CDR2: GTSNPN, SVGIG (reference sequence). The junction had 2 bases not matched to a gene; V was cut back by 8 bases and J by 3 bases. The CDR3 nucleotides read TGTGCCGGACAGGGGAACTACGAGCAGTACTTC. Its translation is CAGQGNYEQYF.

The rearrangement joins TRBV6-5 to TRBJ2-2, with D possibly being TRBD1 (5 bases). This CDR3 comprises 15 residues. Germline V gene lookup returns CDR1 MNHEY and CDR2 SVGAGI. V shed 6 bases and J shed 0 bases, with 11 bases lying between them. The CDR3, as DNA: TGTGCCAGCAGCCCCGCGACAGCGAACACCGGGGAGCTGTTTTTT. Protein: CASSPATANTGELFF.

J is TRBJ1-2 and V is TRBV5-8; the D gene is possibly TRBD1 (5 bases). The CDR3 runs to 12 residues. CDR1 SGHTS and CDR2 YDEGEE come from the germline V gene. Trimming removed 6 bases from V and 8 bases from J, with 14 bases in between. The CDR3 here is CASTWRGGGYTF. The CDR3 nucleotides are TGTGCCAGCACCTGGAGGGGAGGGGGCTACACCTTC. The complete variable domain, with remaining parts taken from reference TRBV5-8 and TRBJ1-2, reads EAGVTQSPTHLIKTRGQQATLRCSPISGHTSVYWYQQALGLGLQFLLWYDEGEERNRGNFPPRFSGRQFPNYSSELNVNALELEDSALYLCASTWRGGGYTFGSGTRLTVV.

The chain is built from TRBV28 and TRBJ2-2, with 9 bases matching TRBD1. The CDR3 runs 16 residues. The trim removed 6 bases at V and 4 bases at J, leaving 9 bases unmatched. Germline CDR1 MDHEN, CDR2 SYDVKM. The CDR3 spells CASSPGQGHGTGELFF. CDR3 coding DNA: TGTGCCAGCAGCCCGGGACAGGGACATGGCACCGGGGAGCTGTTTTTT.

The CDR3 loop reads CASRVGTSGRYQETQYF. The CDR3 DNA sequence: TGTGCCAGCAGGGTAGGGACTAGCGGGAGGTACCAAGAGACCCAGTACTTC. The rearrangement joins TRBV28 to TRBJ2-5; TRBD2 matches 15 bases. Unmatched junction bases numbered 5, after V lost 6 bases and J lost 0 bases. The CDR3 covers 17 residues. Per the germline V gene, CDR1 is MDHEN and CDR2 is SYDVKM.

This clone was observed a handful of times. V is TRBV6-5 and J is TRBJ1-1, with TRBD1 matching over 12 bases. The ends lost 6 bases at V and 3 bases at J; junction bases unmatched: 5. This CDR3 region has 15 residues. Per the germline V gene, CDR1 is MNHEY and CDR2 is SVGAGI. CDR3 residues: CASSWDRGQDTEAFF. Here the CDR3 DNA reads TGTGCCAGCAGCTGGGACAGGGGGCAGGACACTGAAGCTTTCTTT.

J is TRBJ1-4 and V is TRBV14; possibly TRBD1 for D (6 bases). Trimming removed 3 bases at V and 8 bases at J, with 13 bases between. This CDR3 spans 14 amino acids. Germline V gene lookup returns CDR1 SGHDN and CDR2 FVKESK. This chain's CDR3 is CASSHGQGREKLFF. The CDR3 nucleotides are TGTGCCAGCAGCCACGGGCAGGGGAGAGAAAAACTGTTTTTT.

CDR3 amino acids: CASSPRESGPPGTEAFF. In nucleotides, the CDR3 is TGTGCCAGCTCACCACGGGAGTCCGGGCCGCCGGGCACTGAAGCTTTCTTT. The chain is built from TRBV18 and TRBJ1-1, with D hard to call. Trimming stripped 1 base from V and 4 bases from J, with 19 bases between. The CDR3 has 17 residues. Germline CDR1 KGHSH, CDR2 LQKENI. The full variable domain, rest sourced from reference TRBV18 and TRBJ1-1, is NAGVMQNPRHLVRRRGQEARLRCSPMKGHSHVYWYRQLPEEGLKFMVYLQKENIIDESGMPKERFSAEFPKEGPSILRIQQVVRGDSAAYFCASSPRESGPPGTEAFFGQGTRLTVV.

This clone was recorded once. The CDR3 sequence: CASSEEAGNQPQHF. CDR3 DNA sequence: TGTGCCAGCAGTGAAGAGGCTGGCAATCAGCCCCAGCATTTT. The V gene is TRBV2, the J gene TRBJ1-5; D not certain. The CDR3 is 14 amino acids. Between the trimmed V and J ends, which lost 1 base and 2 bases, there was a span of 6 bases. The germline V gene encodes CDR1 SNHLY and CDR2 FYNNEI.

The rearrangement uses TRBV2 and TRBJ2-5, with a possible D match to TRBD1 (5 bases). V shed 8 bases and J shed 5 bases, with 15 bases lying between them. Germline V gene data show CDR1 as SNHLY and CDR2 as FYNNEI. The CDR3 has 13 amino acids. The CDR3 DNA sequence: TGTGCCAGCTCCGCAGGGATGTTCGAGACCCAGTACTTC. It codes for CASSAGMFETQYF.